This TCR beta chain derives from a study of beta chain features in type 1 diabetes. Study at large: Healthy donors resembled patients in age, gender and cell yields. The samples had more than 95 million sorted cells examined in all.

A note on this clone: Its antigen is still unknown.

The CDR3 is 14 residues long. Germline loops: CDR1 GTSNPN, CDR2 SVGIG (reference sequence). V was shortened by 0 bases and J by 0 bases, with 7 bases between the two germline ends. Cell sorting via CD45RO/CCR7/CD25/CD127/CD95/CD27 was performed to obtain CD4+ naive, central memory, regulatory and stem cell-like memory cells. Findings of the study overall: Within patients, naive, central memory and Treg TCRB repertoires seemed more similar than within healthy donors. A moderate, significant TCRB CDR3 shortening appeared in type 1 diabetes across four CD4+ subsets.

Reverse transcription of all isolated RNA meant that expressed TCRB transcripts were sequenced. Clones were read by immunoSEQ multiplex PCR, and TCRdb kept only the in-frame ones, dropping some. The repertoire includes 150,000 to 180,000 clones, about a tenth of them detected once, and 0.5% sits in the top ten. V is TRBV30 and J is TRBJ2-3; D call uncertain. The sample consisted of central memory CD4+ T cells from blood. This TCR was recovered from a man aged 25-40 years with type 1 diabetes. Here the CDR3 reads CAWSVLTSTDTQYF. The CDR3 DNA follows: TGTGCCTGGAGTGTACTAACGAGCACAGATACGCAGTATTTT.